These 16 T cell receptor beta chains were sequenced from one sample in a study of lymphopenia after photon versus proton radiotherapy. Libraries were prepared by immunoSEQ multiplex PCR; TCRdb keeps only in-frame clonotypes and omits some of them. Of over 25,000 clones in the sample, approximately 80% were seen once. The material sequenced was peripheral blood, taken from a patient treated with proton-based radiotherapy. The source of these receptors is a woman aged 70-85 years with pancreatic cancer.

The chain has TRBV9 and TRBJ2-7, with 7 bases that match TRBD1. Germline V lookup: CDR1 SGDLS, CDR2 YYNGEE. The CDR3 length is 14 residues. Unmatched junction bases numbered 8, after V lost 4 bases and J lost 4 bases. CDR3 amino acids: CASSPLQGQYEQYF. As DNA, the CDR3 is TGTGCCAGCAGCCCCCTACAGGGGCAGTACGAGCAGTACTTC.

The genes are TRBV27 and TRBJ1-4; 9 bases match TRBD1. The CDR3 has 15 residues. Germline assignment: CDR1 MNHEY and CDR2 SMNVEV (reference sequence). V gave up 4 bases and J gave up 12 bases; unmatched junction bases: 12. For the CDR3, the DNA is TGTGCCAGCAGTTCTGTCGGGACAGGGAGGGGGGAACTGTTTTTT. Its protein is CASSSVGTGRGELFF.

The rearrangement uses TRBV2 and TRBJ1-1; no reliable D call. The germline gives CDR1 SNHLY, CDR2 FYNNEI. The CDR3 extends over 15 amino acids. The V and J ends lost 0 bases and 1 base respectively, with 9 bases between them. CDR3 in amino acids: CASSEAPGWNTEAFF. For the CDR3, the DNA is TGTGCCAGCAGTGAAGCGCCGGGTTGGAACACTGAAGCTTTCTTT. Drawing the rest from reference TRBV2 and TRBJ1-1, the complete variable domain is EPEVTQTPSHQVTQMGQEVILRCVPISNHLYFYWYRQILGQKVEFLVSFYNNEISEKSEIFDDQFSVERPDGSNFTLKIRSTKLEDSAMYFCASSEAPGWNTEAFFGQGTRLTVV.

This clone was observed a single time. CDR3 in DNA: TGTGCCAGCAGCCCCACTAGCGGGGTAGGCGAGCAGTACTTC. Translated, it gives CASSPTSGVGEQYF. The chain carries TRBV16 and TRBJ2-7; 10 bases map to TRBD2. CDR1 and CDR2 (germline): KGHSY, FQNENV. This CDR3 is built from 14 residues. Trimming removed 4 bases from V and 6 bases from J; junction bases left unmatched: 6.

The genes are TRBV6-1 and TRBJ1-5, with 9 bases identical to TRBD1. V lost 4 bases to trimming and J lost 0 bases; unmatched junction nucleotides: 1. Germline CDR1 MNHNS, CDR2 SASEGT. The CDR3 runs to 15 residues. DNA for the CDR3: TGTGCCAGCAGTGGGACAGGGGATAGCAATCAGCCCCAGCATTTT. It translates to CASSGTGDSNQPQHF.

This clone has only a few counts. V gene TRBV7-6 combines with J gene TRBJ2-5; D unclear. The V end lost 5 bases, the J end lost 2 bases, and 6 bases lay between the germline ends. The germline CDR1 and CDR2 sequences are SGHVS and FNYEAQ. The CDR3 has 12 amino acids. The CDR3, as DNA: TGTGCCAGCAGCCCCCTACAAGAGACCCAGTACTTC. Its translation is CASSPLQETQYF.

This clone was found a few times. J is TRBJ2-6 and V is TRBV27; D uncertain. Trimming took 4 bases from V and 0 from J, leaving 10 bases between them. CDR1 and CDR2 from the germline V gene are MNHEY and SMNVEV (reference sequence). The CDR3 has 16 residues. CDR3 loop: CASSYLGVSGANVLTF. CDR3 sequence (DNA): TGTGCCAGCAGTTATTTGGGCGTCTCTGGGGCCAACGTCCTGACTTTC.

This clone was recorded once. The V gene is TRBV7-3, the J gene TRBJ2-7; 10 bases are a match to TRBD1. The V and J ends lost 4 bases and 5 bases, in that order; junction bases with no gene match: 11. This CDR3 has 16 amino acids. Germline V gene lookup returns CDR1 SGHTA and CDR2 FQGTGA. The DNA of the CDR3 is TGTGCCAGCAGCTCCCTCGGTGACAGGGGGCTAGACGAGCAGTACTTC. This translates into CASSSLGDRGLDEQYF.

The chain employs TRBV7-2 and TRBJ2-7, with 11 bases identical to TRBD1. V was clipped by 7 bases and J by 5 bases; unmatched bases: 7. Germline CDR1 reads SGHTA; CDR2 reads FQGNSA. The CDR3 is made up of 14 amino acids. The chain's CDR3 is CASMSGQGANEQYF. CDR3 DNA sequence: TGTGCCAGCATGTCAGGACAGGGGGCTAACGAGCAGTACTTC.

This clone was recorded a few times. The chain employs TRBV6-5 and TRBJ2-2; weak D call: TRBD2 (6 bases). Germline V gene data show CDR1 as MNHEY and CDR2 as SVGAGI. Trimming cost V 6 bases and J 5 bases, with 13 bases left between them. This CDR3 has 14 residues. The CDR3: CASSFGGVTGELFF. Here the CDR3 DNA reads TGTGCCAGCAGCTTCGGCGGGGTAACCGGGGAGCTGTTTTTT.

The V call is TRBV30, the J call TRBJ1-2, with D possibly TRBD1 on 6 matching bases. Trimming left V 1 base short and J 6 bases short, with 12 bases between. This CDR3 contains 13 residues. Germline CDR1 and CDR2: GTSNPN and SVGIG (reference sequence). The CDR3 protein is CAWSALTGNGYTF. CDR3 nucleotides: TGTGCCTGGAGTGCCCTGACAGGCAATGGCTACACCTTC.

This chain joins TRBV7-2 and TRBJ2-7; D gene unclear. The germline CDR1 and CDR2 sequences are SGHTA and FQGNSA. This CDR3 comprises 12 residues. V lost 5 bases and J 2 bases, leaving 7 bases between the germline ends. CDR3 in DNA: TGTGCCAGCAGCGCAAACACCTACGAGCAGTACTTC. Protein sequence: CASSANTYEQYF.

The CDR3 DNA is TGTGCCAGCAGTTTAGCACAGGCCTATGGCTACACCTTC. Translated, it gives CASSLAQAYGYTF. The chain joins TRBV28 to TRBJ1-2, with D possibly matching TRBD1 (5 bases). Trimming stripped 2 bases from V and 4 bases from J, with 8 bases between. Germline V gives CDR1 MDHEN, CDR2 SYDVKM. The CDR3 is made up of 13 amino acids.

The J gene is TRBJ2-6, the V gene TRBV7-9; 9 positions match TRBD1. Germline-derived CDR1 and CDR2 are SEHNR and FQNEAQ (reference sequence). V was pared by 5 bases and J by 1 base, with 9 bases of the junction left unmatched. CDR3 length: 18 amino acids. CDR3 sequence (DNA): TGTGCCAGCAGCACCGAGGACAGGGGTTCGTCTGGGGCCAACGTCCTGACTTTC. Protein: CASSTEDRGSSGANVLTF. The entire variable domain, with the rest obtained from reference TRBV7-9 and TRBJ2-6, is as follows: DTGVSQNPRHKITKRGQNVTFRCDPISEHNRLYWYRQTLGQGPEFLTYFQNEAQLEKSRLLSDRFSAERPKGSFSTLEIQRTEQGDSAMYLCASSTEDRGSSGANVLTFGAGSRLTVL.

The chain has TRBV4-2 and TRBJ1-2; perhaps TRBD1 as D (5 bases). In germline, CDR1 is LGHNA, CDR2 YNFKEQ. This CDR3 is 15 amino acids long. V was trimmed by 5 bases and J by 2 bases, leaving 15 bases between them. Here the CDR3 DNA reads TGTGCCAGCAGCTTTTCGGCAGGGAGCAACTATGGCTACACCTTC. Its translation: CASSFSAGSNYGYTF.

This clone was counted only a few times. The chain carries TRBV27 and TRBJ1-4; TRBD1 matches at 7 bases. The CDR3 is 13 amino acids. Germline CDR1 MNHEY, CDR2 SMNVEV (reference sequence). The trim removed 5 bases at V and 10 bases at J, leaving 7 bases unmatched. In DNA form, the CDR3 reads TGTGCCAGCAGTGCCACCGGGACAGCAAAACTGTTTTTT. This encodes CASSATGTAKLFF.